These T cell receptor beta chains were read from a single sample in a study of Ad26.COV2.S vaccination and SARS-CoV-2 variants. The table came from immunoSEQ multiplex PCR; TCRdb's copy has only in-frame clones and leaves some out. This sample has 350,000 to 450,000 clones, with around 92% found just once. Sequencing was performed on peripheral blood, taken in a trial of Ad26.COV2.S vaccine versus placebo. These receptor sequences come from a person aged 18-60 years who received the Ad26.COV2.S COVID-19 vaccine or a placebo. The CDR3 runs from the conserved cysteine through the conserved F or W. The D gene is left open where the match is weak. Where a row states a size, it is once, few, many or the class of an expanded clone; other rows omit it.

d_gene	abundance	j_gene	v_gene	CDR3nt	CDR3aa
NA	once	TRBJ2-1	TRBV5-1	TGCGCCAGCAGCTTGCAGCTCCCCGGCAACAATGAGCAGTTCTTC	CASSLQLPGNNEQFF
TRBD1	NA	TRBJ2-7	TRBV29-1	TGCAGCGTTGAAGAGGGGACAGGGAGCTCCTACGAGCAGTACTTC	CSVEEGTGSSYEQYF
NA	NA	TRBJ2-2	TRBV4-3	TGCGCCAGCAGCCAGGCATGGCCCGAGGGGGCCGGGGAGCTGTTTTTT	CASSQAWPEGAGELFF
NA	NA	TRBJ2-1	TRBV13	TGTGCCAGCAGCTTAAGCCGCGAGCAGTTCTTC	CASSLSREQFF
NA	NA	TRBJ2-2	TRBV3-1/TRBV3-2	TGTGCCAGCAGCCAAGGGAGACCAGGGGAGCTGTTTTTT	CASSQGRPGELFF
NA	NA	TRBJ2-1	TRBV15	TGTGCCACCAGCAGAGAGTCGAATGAGCAGTTCTTC	CATSRESNEQFF
NA	NA	TRBJ2-7	TRBV7-8	TGTGCCAGCAGCTTAGAGGGTCTGTACGAGCAGTACTTC	CASSLEGLYEQYF
NA	NA	TRBJ1-6	TRBV6-2/TRBV6-3	TGTGCCAGCAGTTACCCTCACGGGGCCGGTAATTCACCCCTCCACTTT	CASSYPHGAGNSPLHF
NA	NA	TRBJ1-1	TRBV19	TGTGCCAGTAGTATAGACGGCGATGAAGCTTTCTTT	CASSIDGDEAFF
NA	NA	TRBJ2-3	TRBV6-2/TRBV6-3	TGTGCCAGCGGCCTGGGGCTAGCGCTCGCAGATACGCAGTATTTT	CASGLGLALADTQYF
NA	NA	TRBJ2-1	TRBV7-2	TGTGCCAGCAGCTCCTTCGACAGAACCAATGAGCAGTTCTTC	CASSSFDRTNEQFF
NA	NA	TRBJ1-5	TRBV19	TGTGCCAGTAGTATAGGTAACCAGCCCCAGCATTTT	CASSIGNQPQHF
TRBD1	NA	TRBJ1-6	TRBV7-8	TGTGCCAGCAGCTCCGACCGAGGCCTGACAGGGAGCTCCTATAATTCACCCCTCCACTTT	CASSSDRGLTGSSYNSPLHF
NA	NA	TRBJ1-4	TRBV28	TGTGCCAGCGGGAGAGGCAATGAAAAACTGTTTTTT	CASGRGNEKLFF
TRBD1	NA	TRBJ1-1	TRBV29-1	TGCAGCGCCGGAAGGACAGGGGCTGAAGCTTTCTTT	CSAGRTGAEAFF
NA	NA	TRBJ1-6	TRBV28	TGTGCCAGCACCCCTCCGGGCGGTGGCCATTCACCCCTCCACTTT	CASTPPGGGHSPLHF
NA	NA	TRBJ2-5	TRBV6-6	TGTGCCAGCACCCACTTCTGGACCGAGTCGCCAGAGACCCAGTACTTC	CASTHFWTESPETQYF
TRBD1	NA	TRBJ2-1	TRBV4-3	TGCGCCAGCAGCCAAGACATGACAGGGTGGAACAATGAGCAGTTCTTC	CASSQDMTGWNNEQFF
NA	NA	TRBJ2-7	TRBV6-5	TGTGCCAGCAGCCGCTCCGGACTCGCCTACGAGCAGTACTTC	CASSRSGLAYEQYF
NA	NA	TRBJ1-3	TRBV5-6	TGTGCCAGCAGCTTGGGTCCTAACTCTGGAAACACCATATATTTT	CASSLGPNSGNTIYF
NA	NA	TRBJ2-7	TRBV21-1	TGTGCCAGCAGCAACTGGGACAGGTCCTACGAGCAGTACTTC	CASSNWDRSYEQYF
NA	NA	TRBJ2-5	TRBV3-1/TRBV3-2	TGTGCCAGCAGCCAAGGACTAGTTGGGGAAGAGACCCAGTACTTC	CASSQGLVGEETQYF
TRBD1	NA	TRBJ2-7	TRBV7-8	TGTGCCACCCAGACCGGGACAGGGGCGTACGAGCAGTACTTC	CATQTGTGAYEQYF
NA	NA	TRBJ1-6	TRBV6-5	TGTGCCAGCAACTCTTGGGGGGCAGAAAATTCACCCCTCCACTTT	CASNSWGAENSPLHF
TRBD2	NA	TRBJ2-3	TRBV13	TGTGCCAGCAGCTTAGTATCTAGCGGGGGGGGAATCACAGATACGCAGTATTTT	CASSLVSSGGGITDTQYF
NA	once	TRBJ1-1	TRBV7-2	TGTGCCAGCAGCTTAGGGCCGGGGATGAACACTGAAGCTTTCTTT	CASSLGPGMNTEAFF
NA	NA	TRBJ1-2	TRBV7-2	TGTGCCAGCAGCTCGAGGGTTGGTGACTATGGCTACACCTTC	CASSSRVGDYGYTF
TRBD2	NA	TRBJ2-5	TRBV2	TGTGCCAGCAGTGAACCCGAGGAGCGGGGGGACCAAGAGACCCAGTACTTC	CASSEPEERGDQETQYF
TRBD2	NA	TRBJ2-1	TRBV23-1	TGCGCCAGCAGTCAGAAACTAGCGGGGGTACCTCGATCCTACAATGAGCAGTTCTTC	CASSQKLAGVPRSYNEQFF
NA	NA	TRBJ2-7	TRBV21-1	TGTGCCAGCCAACTAGCGGGGGAGCTCTACGAGCAGTACTTC	CASQLAGELYEQYF
NA	NA	TRBJ1-3	TRBV5-1	TGCGCCAGCAGCCCGGCGCAGGGTCCAACCCTCTATTTT	CASSPAQGPTLYF
NA	NA	TRBJ1-2	TRBV10-3	TGTGCCATCAGTGTCAGTCAGGTCAAAACATATGGCTATGGCTACACCTTC	CAISVSQVKTYGYGYTF
NA	NA	TRBJ1-5	TRBV28	TGTGCCAGCAGTCTGTTAAGGGGGGACCAGCCCCAGCATTTT	CASSLLRGDQPQHF
NA	NA	TRBJ2-3	TRBV5-4	TGTGCCAGCAGCCCCCCCTATCGGGGGACCCTAAGCACAGATACGCAGTATTTT	CASSPPYRGTLSTDTQYF
NA	NA	TRBJ2-7	TRBV19	TGTGCCAGTAGTATTCTTGGGGAAATCGGCGAGCAGTACTTC	CASSILGEIGEQYF
TRBD1	NA	TRBJ1-4	TRBV7-2	TGTGCCAGCAGCGTAGGACAGGGGCTCGATGAAAAACTGTTTTTT	CASSVGQGLDEKLFF
TRBD1	NA	TRBJ2-5	TRBV30	TGTGCCTGGAGTGTCTACAAGAAAGGACAGGGGGACCAGTACTTC	CAWSVYKKGQGDQYF
TRBD1	once	TRBJ2-3	TRBV7-9	TGTGCCAGCAGGGACAGGGGGCGTACAGATACGCAGTATTTT	CASRDRGRTDTQYF
NA	NA	TRBJ2-7	TRBV6-2/TRBV6-3	TGTGCCAGCAGTACCCCTCCCCGCCGGGACGGGATCTCCTACGAGCAGTACTTC	CASSTPPRRDGISYEQYF
TRBD2	NA	TRBJ2-2	TRBV7-6	TGTGCCAGCAGCGCACGTCCTAGCGGGGGGTCCGGGGAGCTGTTTTTT	CASSARPSGGSGELFF
NA	NA	TRBJ1-3	TRBV6-6	TGTGCCAGCAGTTACTCGATGACAGGCCCCCGAAACACCATATATTTT	CASSYSMTGPRNTIYF
NA	NA	TRBJ2-3	TRBV7-2	TGTGCCAGCAGCTTAGTAGGGGGTCCTAACACAGATACGCAGTATTTT	CASSLVGGPNTDTQYF